This entry lists 21 T cell receptor beta chains sequenced from one sample in a study of monozygotic twins with inflammatory bowel disease. TCRdb re-called the 5' RACE reads and gives one entry per CDR3 protein, without DNA. Its table records about 380,000 distinct CDR3 sequences. Sample: blood. The origin of the receptors is a human donor with ulcerative colitis or Crohn's disease, or a healthy co-twin of an affected twin (not recorded which).

V and J are TRBV28 and TRBJ2-5; TCRdb selects TRBD1, and the lack of DNA leaves this call unchecked. Germline loops: CDR1 MDHEN, CDR2 SYDVKM. The CDR3 has 13 residues. CDR3 in amino acids: CASTGTGWETQYF.

This chain uses TRBV20-1 with TRBJ2-7; lacking DNA, the TRBD1 call made by TCRdb goes unchecked. The germline V gene has CDR1 DFQATT and CDR2 SNEGSKA (reference sequence). This CDR3 spans 14 amino acids. The CDR3 reads CSARQGGASYEQYF.

The rearrangement joins TRBV20-1 to TRBJ2-1; TCRdb's D call of TRBD1 is untestable without DNA. Germline V CDR1 and CDR2: DFQATT, SNEGSKA (reference sequence). The CDR3 sequence is 16 residues long. CDR3 residues: CSPWGSKGESYNEQFF.

V is TRBV19 and J is TRBJ2-2. This CDR3 is built from 15 residues. Germline V CDR1 and CDR2: LNHDA, SQIVND (reference sequence). This chain's CDR3 is CASSIERPRTGELFF. The full variable domain, rest sourced from reference TRBV19 and TRBJ2-2, is DGGITQSPKYLFRKEGQNVTLSCEQNLNHDAMYWYRQDPGQGLRLIYYSQIVNDFQKGDIAEGYSVSREKKESFPLTVTSAQKNPTAFYLCASSIERPRTGELFFGEGSRLTVL.

The chain recombines TRBV12-3 or TRBV12-4 with TRBJ1-3. The CDR3 sequence is 15 residues long. This chain's CDR3 is CASSLWAGPGNTIYF.

This rearrangement joins TRBV7-2 to TRBJ1-4; TCRdb proposes TRBD1, but this gene call is untestable without DNA. Germline-derived CDR1 and CDR2 are SGHTA and FQGNSA. The CDR3 is 14 amino acids. The CDR3 loop reads CASSSPGVREKLFF.

The chain uses TRBV6-4 and TRBJ2-3. The CDR3 contains 13 residues. Germline loops: CDR1 MRHNA, CDR2 SNTAGT. The chain's CDR3 is CASSDRVTDTQYF.

V and J are TRBV7-9 and TRBJ1-5; TCRdb proposes TRBD1, but this gene call is untestable without DNA. Germline values: CDR1 SEHNR, CDR2 FQNEAQ (reference sequence). CDR3 length: 14 amino acids. CDR3 amino acids: CASSAQGGGQPQHF.

The CDR3 sequence is CATKRTFTGGTDTQYF. This chain links TRBV4-1 with TRBJ2-3; the D call from TCRdb, TRBD1, cannot be confirmed without DNA. The germline V gene encodes CDR1 MGHRA and CDR2 YSYEKL. The CDR3 spans 16 residues.

This CDR3 reads CASSLTLTDSNQPQHF. This sequence joins TRBV7-3 and TRBJ1-5. In germline, CDR1 is SGHTA, CDR2 FQGTGA. The CDR3 is 16 amino acids.

The genes are TRBV12-3 or TRBV12-4 and TRBJ2-7. This CDR3 is 14 amino acids long. This chain's CDR3 is CASSWSLSSYEQYF.

V and J are TRBV20-1 and TRBJ2-7. The CDR3 is made up of 13 amino acids. CDR1 is DFQATT, CDR2 SNEGSKA, per germline (reference sequence). The CDR3 loop reads CSAAYGGTYEQYF.

The chain recombines TRBV19 with TRBJ2-5; absent DNA, TCRdb's TRBD1 call cannot be checked. Per germline, CDR1 LNHDA and CDR2 SQIVND (reference sequence). CDR3 size: 14 residues. The CDR3 loop reads CASSTPAPTGTQYF. The entire variable domain, with the rest obtained from reference TRBV19 and TRBJ2-5, is as follows: DGGITQSPKYLFRKEGQNVTLSCEQNLNHDAMYWYRQDPGQGLRLIYYSQIVNDFQKGDIAEGYSVSREKKESFPLTVTSAQKNPTAFYLCASSTPAPTGTQYFGPGTRLLVL.

V gene TRBV11-2 combines with J gene TRBJ1-6. Germline V lookup: CDR1 SGHAT, CDR2 FQNNGV. This CDR3 has 15 amino acids. CDR3 region: CASSVLRGKDSPLHF.

This chain joins TRBV20-1 and TRBJ1-2. CDR1 is DFQATT and CDR2 is SNEGSKA in the germline V gene (reference sequence). The CDR3 spans 13 residues. The CDR3 sequence: CSARDTKNYGYTF.

The V and J genes are TRBV5-4 and TRBJ2-7. This CDR3 region has 15 residues. CDR1 is SGHNT and CDR2 is YYREEE in the germline V gene (reference sequence). This CDR3 is CASSLASSDSYEQYF.

V is TRBV5-1 and J is TRBJ2-5; TCRdb reports TRBD1, a call that lacks DNA to check it against. The germline gives CDR1 SGHRS, CDR2 YFSETQ. CDR3 size: 15 residues. CDR3 protein: CASSPWGGPQETQYF.

J is TRBJ1-5 and V is TRBV7-2; no DNA is available, so the TRBD1 call from TCRdb remains unchecked. Germline CDR1 is SGHTA and CDR2 is FQGNSA. The CDR3 is made up of 15 amino acids. This chain's CDR3 is CASSPPGAFNQPQHF.

V gene TRBV7-2 combines with J gene TRBJ1-5. CDR3 length: 13 residues. Germline V gene lookup returns CDR1 SGHTA and CDR2 FQGNSA. CDR3 sequence: CASSFESNQPQHF.

The chain uses TRBV7-9 and TRBJ2-7; with no DNA, the TCRdb D assignment of TRBD1 cannot be verified. CDR3 length equals 13 residues. CDR1 SEHNR and CDR2 FQNEAQ come from the germline V gene (reference sequence). CDR3 sequence: CATLGDGPREQYF.

The CDR3 is CASRERNSPLHF. The chain employs TRBV27 and TRBJ1-6. This CDR3 spans 12 amino acids. Germline assignment: CDR1 MNHEY and CDR2 SMNVEV (reference sequence).